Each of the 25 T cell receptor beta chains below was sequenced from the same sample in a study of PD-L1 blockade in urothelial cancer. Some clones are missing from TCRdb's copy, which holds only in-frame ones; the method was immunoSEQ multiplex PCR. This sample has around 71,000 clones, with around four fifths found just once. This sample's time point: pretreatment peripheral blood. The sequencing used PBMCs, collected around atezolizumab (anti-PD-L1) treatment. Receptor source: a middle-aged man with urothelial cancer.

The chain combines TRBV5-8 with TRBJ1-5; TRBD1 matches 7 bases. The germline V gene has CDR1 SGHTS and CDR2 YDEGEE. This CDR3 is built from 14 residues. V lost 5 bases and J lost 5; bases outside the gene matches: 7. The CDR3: CASSYTGEHQPQHF. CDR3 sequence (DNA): TGTGCCAGCAGTTACACAGGGGAACATCAGCCCCAGCATTTT. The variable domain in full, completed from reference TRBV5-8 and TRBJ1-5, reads EAGVTQSPTHLIKTRGQQATLRCSPISGHTSVYWYQQALGLGLQFLLWYDEGEERNRGNFPPRFSGRQFPNYSSELNVNALELEDSALYLCASSYTGEHQPQHFGDGTRLSIL.

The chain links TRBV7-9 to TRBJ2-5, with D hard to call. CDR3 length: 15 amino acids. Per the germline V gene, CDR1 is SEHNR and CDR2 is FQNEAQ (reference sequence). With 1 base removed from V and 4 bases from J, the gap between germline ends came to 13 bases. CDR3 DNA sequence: TGTGCCAGCAGCTTAGAGAATCAGGTGCGAGAGACCCAGTACTTC. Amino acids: CASSLENQVRETQYF.

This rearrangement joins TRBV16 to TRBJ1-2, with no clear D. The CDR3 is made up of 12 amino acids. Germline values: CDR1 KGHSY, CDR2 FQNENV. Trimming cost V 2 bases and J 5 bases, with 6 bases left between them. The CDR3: CASSQDRYGYTF. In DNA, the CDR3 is TGTGCCAGCAGCCAAGATCGGTATGGCTACACCTTC.

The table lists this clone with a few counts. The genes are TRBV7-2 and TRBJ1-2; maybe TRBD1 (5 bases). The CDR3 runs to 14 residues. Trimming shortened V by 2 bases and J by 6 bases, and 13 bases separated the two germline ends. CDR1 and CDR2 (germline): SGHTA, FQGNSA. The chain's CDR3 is CASSLRSQGHGYTF. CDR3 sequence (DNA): TGTGCCAGCAGCTTAAGGAGCCAGGGTCATGGCTACACCTTC.

The CDR3 here is CASSLGWTNEQYF. The CDR3 bases are TGTGCCAGCAGTTTAGGCTGGACTAACGAGCAGTACTTC. This sequence joins TRBV28 and TRBJ2-7; D perhaps matches TRBD2 (6 bases). The CDR3 spans 13 residues. Trimming left V 2 bases short and J 5 bases short, with 10 bases between. In germline, CDR1 is MDHEN, CDR2 SYDVKM. The variable domain in full, completed from reference TRBV28 and TRBJ2-7, reads DVKVTQSSRYLVKRTGEKVFLECVQDMDHENMFWYRQDPGLGLRLIYFSYDVKMKEKGDIPEGYSVSREKKERFSLILESASTNQTSMYLCASSLGWTNEQYFGPGTRLTVT.

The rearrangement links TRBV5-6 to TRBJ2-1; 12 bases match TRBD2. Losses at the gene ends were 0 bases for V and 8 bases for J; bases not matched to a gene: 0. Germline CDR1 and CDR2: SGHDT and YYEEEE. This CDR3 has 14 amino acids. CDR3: CASSLGLAGDEQFF. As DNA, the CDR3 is TGTGCCAGCAGCTTGGGACTAGCGGGAGATGAGCAGTTCTTC.

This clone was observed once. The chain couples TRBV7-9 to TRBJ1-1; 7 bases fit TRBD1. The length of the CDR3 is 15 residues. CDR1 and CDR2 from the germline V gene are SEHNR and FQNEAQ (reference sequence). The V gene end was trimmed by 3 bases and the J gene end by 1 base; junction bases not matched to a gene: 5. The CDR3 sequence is CASSFYRGQNTEAFF. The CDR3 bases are TGTGCCAGCAGCTTCTACAGGGGCCAGAACACTGAAGCTTTCTTT. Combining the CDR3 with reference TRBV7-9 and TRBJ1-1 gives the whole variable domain DTGVSQNPRHKITKRGQNVTFRCDPISEHNRLYWYRQTLGQGPEFLTYFQNEAQLEKSRLLSDRFSAERPKGSFSTLEIQRTEQGDSAMYLCASSFYRGQNTEAFFGQGTRLTVV.

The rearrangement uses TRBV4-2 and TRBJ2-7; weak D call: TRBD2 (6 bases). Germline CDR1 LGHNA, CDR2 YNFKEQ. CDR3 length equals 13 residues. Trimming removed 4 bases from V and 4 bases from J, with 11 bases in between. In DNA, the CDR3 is TGTGCCAGCAGCCCCCCCGGACTATACGAGCAGTACTTC. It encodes CASSPPGLYEQYF.

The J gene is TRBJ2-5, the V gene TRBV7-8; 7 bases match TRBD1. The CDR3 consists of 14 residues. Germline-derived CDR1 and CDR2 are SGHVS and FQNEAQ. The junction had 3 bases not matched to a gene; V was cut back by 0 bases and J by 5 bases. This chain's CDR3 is CASSLAVGGETQYF. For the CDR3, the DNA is TGTGCCAGCAGCTTAGCTGTAGGGGGCGAGACCCAGTACTTC.

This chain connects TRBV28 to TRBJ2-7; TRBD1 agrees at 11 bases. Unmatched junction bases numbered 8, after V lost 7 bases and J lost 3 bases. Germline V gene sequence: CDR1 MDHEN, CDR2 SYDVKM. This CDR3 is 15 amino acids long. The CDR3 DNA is TGTGCCAGCACCCCAAGGGGACAGGGGGGCTACGAGCAGTACTTC. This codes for CASTPRGQGGYEQYF.

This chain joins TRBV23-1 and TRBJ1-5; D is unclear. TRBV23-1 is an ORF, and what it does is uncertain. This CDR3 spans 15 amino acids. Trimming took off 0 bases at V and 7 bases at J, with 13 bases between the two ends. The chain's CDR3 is CASSQSILGRQPQHF. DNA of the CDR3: TGCGCCAGCAGTCAATCGATTCTAGGTCGGCAGCCCCAGCATTTT.

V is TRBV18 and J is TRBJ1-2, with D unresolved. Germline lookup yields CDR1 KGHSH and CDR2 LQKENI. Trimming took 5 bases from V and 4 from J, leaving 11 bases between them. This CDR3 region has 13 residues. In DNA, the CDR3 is TGTGCCAGCTCATCCGAGGGCACCTATGGCTACACCTTC. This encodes CASSSEGTYGYTF.

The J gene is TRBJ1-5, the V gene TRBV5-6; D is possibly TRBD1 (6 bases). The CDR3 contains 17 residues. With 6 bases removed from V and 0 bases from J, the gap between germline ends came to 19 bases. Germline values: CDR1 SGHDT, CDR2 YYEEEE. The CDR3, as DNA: TGTGCCAGCACCCTGGGAGGGGGTCTCAATAGCAATCAGCCCCAGCATTTT. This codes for CASTLGGGLNSNQPQHF.

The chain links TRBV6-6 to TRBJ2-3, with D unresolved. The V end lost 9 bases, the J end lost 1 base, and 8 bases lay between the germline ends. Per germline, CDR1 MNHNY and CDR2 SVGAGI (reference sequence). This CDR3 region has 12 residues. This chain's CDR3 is CASGEGTDTQYF. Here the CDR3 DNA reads TGTGCCAGTGGCGAGGGCACAGATACGCAGTATTTT.

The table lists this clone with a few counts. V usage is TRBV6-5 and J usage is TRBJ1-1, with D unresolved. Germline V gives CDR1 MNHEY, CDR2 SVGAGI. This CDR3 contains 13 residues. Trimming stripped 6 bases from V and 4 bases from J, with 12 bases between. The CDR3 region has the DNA TGTGCCAGCAGATCCCCGAGTGGCACTGAAGCTTTCTTT. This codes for CASRSPSGTEAFF.

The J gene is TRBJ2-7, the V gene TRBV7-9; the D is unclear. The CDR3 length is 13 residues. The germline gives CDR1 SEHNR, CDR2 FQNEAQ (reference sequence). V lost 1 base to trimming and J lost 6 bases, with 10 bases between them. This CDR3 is CASSLVDSGEQYF. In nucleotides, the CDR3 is TGTGCCAGCAGCTTAGTAGACTCGGGCGAGCAGTACTTC.

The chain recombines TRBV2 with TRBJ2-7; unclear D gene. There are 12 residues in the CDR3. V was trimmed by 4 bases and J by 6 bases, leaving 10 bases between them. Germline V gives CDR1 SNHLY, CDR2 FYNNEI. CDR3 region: CASSAQSSEQYF. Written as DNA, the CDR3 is TGTGCCAGCAGTGCACAGTCTTCCGAGCAGTACTTC.

CDR3 protein: CASSQDTTRAQRNEQFF. As DNA, the CDR3 is TGCGCCAGCAGCCAAGATACCACGCGGGCCCAGCGGAATGAGCAGTTCTTC. The chain is built from TRBV4-1 and TRBJ2-1; D is perhaps TRBD2 (5 bases). The ends were cut back, 0 bases at V and 7 bases at J, with 19 bases in the middle. Germline CDR1 MGHRA, CDR2 YSYEKL. This CDR3 comprises 17 residues.

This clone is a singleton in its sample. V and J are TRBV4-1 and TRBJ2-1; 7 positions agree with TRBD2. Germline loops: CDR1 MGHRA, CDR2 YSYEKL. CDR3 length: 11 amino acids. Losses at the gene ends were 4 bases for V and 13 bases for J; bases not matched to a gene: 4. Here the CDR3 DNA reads TGCGCCAGCAGCCCAGGGACTACCCAGTTCTTC. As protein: CASSPGTTQFF.

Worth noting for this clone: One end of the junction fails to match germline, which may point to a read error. As DNA, the CDR3 is TGTGCCAGCAGTTTGGGACAGGTCCCCCTGGACTTT. Amino acids: CASSLGQVPLDF. This sequence joins TRBV6-6 and TRBJ1-5, with 8 bases fitting TRBD1. The CDR3 consists of 12 residues. Germline CDR1 and CDR2: MNHNY and SVGAGI (reference sequence).

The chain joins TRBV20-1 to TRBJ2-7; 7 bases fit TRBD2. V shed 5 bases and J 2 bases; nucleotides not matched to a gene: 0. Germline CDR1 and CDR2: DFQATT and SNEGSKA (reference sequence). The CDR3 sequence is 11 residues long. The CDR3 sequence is CSAGLAYEQYF. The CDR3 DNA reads TGCAGTGCTGGACTAGCCTACGAGCAGTACTTC.

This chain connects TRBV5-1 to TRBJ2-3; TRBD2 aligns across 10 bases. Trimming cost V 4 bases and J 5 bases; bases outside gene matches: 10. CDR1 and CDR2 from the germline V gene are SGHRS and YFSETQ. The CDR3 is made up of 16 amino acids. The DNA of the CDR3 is TGCGCCAGCAGCAAGGCGCTAGCGGGAGAGGTAGATACGCAGTATTTT. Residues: CASSKALAGEVDTQYF.

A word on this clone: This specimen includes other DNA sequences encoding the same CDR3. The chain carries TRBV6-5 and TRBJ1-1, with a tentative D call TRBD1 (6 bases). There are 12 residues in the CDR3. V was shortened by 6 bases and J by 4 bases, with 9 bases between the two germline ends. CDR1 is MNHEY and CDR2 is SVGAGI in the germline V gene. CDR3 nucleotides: TGTGCCAGCAGCAGGGGCGGCACTGAAGCTTTCTTT. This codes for CASSRGGTEAFF.

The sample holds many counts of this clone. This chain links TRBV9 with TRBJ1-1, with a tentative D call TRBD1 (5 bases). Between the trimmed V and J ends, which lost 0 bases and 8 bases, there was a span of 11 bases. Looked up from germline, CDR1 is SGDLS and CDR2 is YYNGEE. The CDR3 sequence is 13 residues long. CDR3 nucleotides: TGTGCCAGCAGCGTAGGACAGAGGTCCGAAGCTTTCTTT. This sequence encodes CASSVGQRSEAFF.

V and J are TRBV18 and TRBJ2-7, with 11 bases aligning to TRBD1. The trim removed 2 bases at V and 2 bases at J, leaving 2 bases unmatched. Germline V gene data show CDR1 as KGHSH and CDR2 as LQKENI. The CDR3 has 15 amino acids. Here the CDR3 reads CASSPGTGGPYEQYF. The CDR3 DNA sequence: TGTGCCAGCTCACCAGGGACAGGGGGTCCCTACGAGCAGTACTTC.